This TCR beta chain stems from a study of OX40 agonist ivuxolimab in advanced cancers. Per germline, CDR1 LGHNA and CDR2 YNFKEQ. The V gene lost 0 bases and the J gene lost 4 bases, with 7 bases spanning the gap. CDR3 length: 14 residues. Patients who had autoimmune disease history or got systemic immunosuppression were left out. Study findings and constraints: Partial responders at 0.1-3.0 mg/kg showed near-lowest clonal expansion. Clonal expansion from baseline to week 6 occurred in both CD4+ and CD8+ T cells.

This clone was seen once. The target antigen is unknown. The same CDR3 arises from other DNA sequences in this sample as well. Sequencing was performed with immunoSEQ multiplex PCR; in TCRdb, only in-frame clones are kept and a portion is missing. The sample lists tens of thousands of clones; around 91% were seen once. Sample: CD4+ or CD8+ T cells sorted from blood, taken in a trial of the OX40 agonist ivuxolimab. This TCR came from an adult with an advanced solid tumor such as melanoma, head and neck, liver or kidney cancer. The J gene is TRBJ1-5, the V gene TRBV4-2; no clear D gene. This CDR3 is CASSQDRSNQPQHF. The CDR3 bases are TGTGCCAGCAGCCAAGATCGGTCAAATCAGCCCCAGCATTTT.